These 9 T cell receptor beta chains were sequenced from one sample in a study of PD-L1 blockade in urothelial cancer. The data were produced by immunoSEQ multiplex PCR, yet TCRdb's version contains in-frame clones alone and is incomplete. The sample has 70,000 to 75,000 clones, less than 90% seen once. The sequenced sample was PBMCs, obtained around atezolizumab (anti-PD-L1) treatment. The receptors were gathered from a man aged 70-80 years with urothelial cancer.

V gene TRBV29-1 combines with J gene TRBJ2-2; D may be TRBD2 (6 bases). The CDR3 is made up of 14 amino acids. Trimming shortened V by 5 bases and J by 1 base, and 11 bases separated the two germline ends. Per germline, CDR1 SQVTM and CDR2 ANQGSEA. Here the CDR3 reads CSVRVRENTGELFF. The CDR3 DNA is TGCAGCGTTAGAGTGCGGGAGAACACCGGGGAGCTGTTTTTT.

V is TRBV4-1 and J is TRBJ2-7; 9 bases line up with TRBD2. Trimming cost V 1 base and J 5 bases; bases outside gene matches: 3. The CDR3 is 14 amino acids. In germline, CDR1 is MGHRA, CDR2 YSYEKL. The chain's CDR3 is CASSQVAGGHEQYF. CDR3 nucleotide sequence: TGCGCCAGCAGCCAAGTTGCGGGGGGGCACGAGCAGTACTTC.

This clone has a single count. The CDR3 DNA is TGTGCCAGTGGACAGGGGGTGAGTTTCTACAATGAGCAGTTCTTC. Translated, it gives CASGQGVSFYNEQFF. The V call is TRBV5-8, the J call TRBJ2-1; 10 bases match TRBD1. J was trimmed by 3 bases and V by 8 bases; bases with no gene match: 8. From germline, CDR1 is SGHTS and CDR2 YDEGEE. This CDR3 comprises 15 residues.

This chain uses TRBV18 with TRBJ1-1; D gene ambiguous. Germline lookup yields CDR1 KGHSH and CDR2 LQKENI. CDR3 length: 13 amino acids. The germline V and J ends were trimmed by 6 bases and 3 bases, with 11 bases remaining between them. The CDR3 DNA reads as TGTGCCAGCTCGCGGGAGGTGGACACTGAAGCTTTCTTT. It specifies CASSREVDTEAFF.

This rearrangement joins TRBV9 to TRBJ2-2; TRBD1 aligns across 7 bases. This CDR3 contains 14 residues. The V gene's germline CDR1 is SGDLS and CDR2 YYNGEE. After removal of 7 bases from V and 3 bases from J, the junction contained 6 bases not matched to a gene. CDR3 nucleotides: TGTGCCAGCCGAAGGGGGCGCGACACCGGGGAGCTGTTTTTT. Protein sequence: CASRRGRDTGELFF. Based on the CDR3 plus reference TRBV9 and TRBJ2-2, the full variable domain is DSGVTQTPKHLITATGQRVTLRCSPRSGDLSVYWYQQSLDQGLQFLIQYYNGEERAKGNILERFSAQQFPDLHSELNLSSLELGDSALYFCASRRGRDTGELFFGEGSRLTVL.

A few counts support this clone. V and J are TRBV11-2 and TRBJ1-1, with D tentatively TRBD1 (6 bases). The germline V gene has CDR1 SGHAT and CDR2 FQNNGV. Between the trimmed V and J ends, which lost 2 bases and 1 base, there was a span of 14 bases. This CDR3 has 16 residues. The CDR3 region has the DNA TGTGCCAGCAGCTTAAGATTTGGGGGCACGAACACTGAAGCTTTCTTT. Translated: CASSLRFGGTNTEAFF.

CDR3 in amino acids: CASSTEGTGYRSYNEQFF. DNA for the CDR3: TGCGCCAGCAGCACGGAAGGGACAGGGTATCGCTCCTACAATGAGCAGTTCTTC. The chain joins TRBV5-1 to TRBJ2-1, with 9 bases matching TRBD1. The CDR3 sequence is 18 residues long. The J segment lost 0 bases and the V segment lost 4 bases, leaving 11 bases of the junction unmatched. The germline CDR1 and CDR2 sequences are SGHRS and YFSETQ.

This chain uses TRBV28 with TRBJ1-2, with D perhaps matching TRBD1 (6 bases). V lost 3 bases and J lost 7, with 15 bases in between. CDR1 and CDR2 from the germline V gene are MDHEN and SYDVKM. CDR3 size: 14 residues. Here the CDR3 reads CASSLGAPTIGYTF. CDR3 DNA: TGTGCCAGCAGTTTGGGGGCCCCCACTATTGGCTACACCTTC.

The V call is TRBV5-6, the J call TRBJ2-3; TRBD2 aligns across 10 bases. Per the germline V gene, CDR1 is SGHDT and CDR2 is YYEEEE. V gave up 2 bases and J gave up 4 bases; unmatched junction bases: 10. The CDR3 totals 17 residues. The CDR3 DNA sequence: TGTGCCAGCAGCTTCACTTCTAGCGGGGGATACTCAGATACGCAGTATTTT. Amino acid sequence: CASSFTSSGGYSDTQYF.